A selection of T cell receptor beta chains follows, all from one sample in a study of T cells in localized non-small cell lung cancer. Sequencing was performed with immunoSEQ multiplex PCR; in TCRdb, only in-frame clones are kept and a portion is missing. Found here are about 24,000 clones, roughly 92% of them singletons; the top ten hold 2.5% to 3%. Sample: peripheral blood, taken before any cancer treatment. The origin of the receptors is a woman aged 40-69 years with stage I lung adenocarcinoma. Both conserved end residues are part of each CDR3. D genes are given only for firm matches. Only part of the rows carry a size: once, few, many, or a class if the clone is expanded.

>NA|NA|TRBV5-4|TRBJ1-2
TGTGCCAGCACCACTCGGGCCGGGGGCTATGGCTACACCTTC
CASTTRAGGYGYTF
>NA|NA|TRBV27|TRBJ1-2
TGTGCCAGCAGTCCTGATCGGGACACCTATGGCTACACCTTC
CASSPDRDTYGYTF
>NA|NA|TRBV6-1|TRBJ1-5
TGTGCCAGCAGTGCGGAGTACAATCAGCCCCAGCATTTT
CASSAEYNQPQHF
>NA|NA|TRBV5-1|TRBJ1-1
TGCGCCAGCAGCTTACCCACAGGGGAAGCTTTCTTT
CASSLPTGEAFF
>NA|TRBD1|TRBV19|TRBJ1-1
TGTGCCAGTAGTGTGACAGGGGGGGCCGCTGAAGCTTTCTTT
CASSVTGGAAEAFF
>NA|NA|TRBV9|TRBJ2-5
TGTGCCAGCAGCGAGGGGGTAGGGCAGGGCCAAGAGACCCAGTACTTC
CASSEGVGQGQETQYF
>NA|NA|TRBV14|TRBJ1-2
TGTGCCAGCAGCCTCCATCAGGGGAATGGCTACACCTTC
CASSLHQGNGYTF
>NA|NA|TRBV9|TRBJ2-7
TGTGCCAGCAGCGTGGGGGCGCCGGTACGGCAGTACTTC
CASSVGAPVRQYF
>NA|TRBD1|TRBV27|TRBJ1-2
TGTGCCAGCGGGACAGGGGGGGGCTACACCTTC
CASGTGGGYTF
>NA|TRBD1|TRBV6-5|TRBJ2-7
TGTGCCAGCAGCCCCGGGACAGGGCTCTCCGACGAGCAGTACTTC
CASSPGTGLSDEQYF
>few|NA|TRBV19|TRBJ1-5
TGTGCCAGTACCCTCCTGTGGTCTAGCAATCAGCCCCAGCATTTT
CASTLLWSSNQPQHF
>once|TRBD2|TRBV7-9|TRBJ2-3
TGTGCCAGCAGCCCCGCGGGAGCCACAGATACGCAGTATTTT
CASSPAGATDTQYF
>NA|NA|TRBV7-8|TRBJ2-1
TGTGCCAGCAGCTCAGGGCCAACGAAGAGCTCCTACAATGAGCAGTTCTTC
CASSSGPTKSSYNEQFF
>NA|TRBD2|TRBV5-1|TRBJ2-5
TGCGCCAGCAGCCTATCCACTAGCGGCCAAGAGACCCAGTACTTC
CASSLSTSGQETQYF
>NA|TRBD2|TRBV18|TRBJ2-1
TGTGCCAGCTCACCATTCGATCTAGCGGCCTACAATGAGCAGTTCTTC
CASSPFDLAAYNEQFF
>NA|NA|TRBV7-9|TRBJ2-3
TGTGCCAGCAGCCCGGACTCGACCGGAGCAGATACGCAGTATTTT
CASSPDSTGADTQYF
>NA|NA|TRBV10-3|TRBJ2-3
TGTGCCATCAGCGGGAGAGGGACAGATACGCAGTATTTT
CAISGRGTDTQYF
>NA|NA|TRBV4-1|TRBJ2-6
TGCGCCAGCAGCCCGTCGACCTGGGATCCTGGGGCCAACGTCCTGACTTTC
CASSPSTWDPGANVLTF
>NA|TRBD2|TRBV14|TRBJ2-7
TGTGCCAGCAGCCCGGGACTAGCGGGAGCCTCCGAGCAGTACTTC
CASSPGLAGASEQYF
>NA|TRBD1|TRBV5-1|TRBJ2-1
TGCGCCAGCAGCATACCAACCCAGGGGGTTAATGAGCAGTTCTTC
CASSIPTQGVNEQFF
>NA|TRBD1|TRBV29-1|TRBJ1-2
TGCAGCGTTGTCAGGGGGGACTATGGCTACACCTTC
CSVVRGDYGYTF
>NA|NA|TRBV6-6|TRBJ1-6
TGTGCCAGCAGTTACCGCGAGGGAAAGGGGTATTCACCCCTCCACTTT
CASSYREGKGYSPLHF
>NA|NA|TRBV7-9|TRBJ1-5
TGTGCCAGCAGCTTTGGGAATCAGCCCCAGCATTTT
CASSFGNQPQHF
>few|NA|TRBV5-4|TRBJ2-2
TGTGCCAGCAGCTCGCTTTCAGGTACCCACACCGGGGAGCTGTTTTTT
CASSSLSGTHTGELFF
>NA|NA|TRBV2|TRBJ2-2
TGTGCCAGCAGTGTAGAGTCCACCGGGGAGCTGTTTTTT
CASSVESTGELFF
>NA|NA|TRBV5-1|TRBJ2-5
TGCGCCAGCAGCTTGGCGGGACTGAAACAAGAGACCCAGTACTTC
CASSLAGLKQETQYF
>NA|TRBD1|TRBV28|TRBJ2-7
TGTGCCAGCCCTTCCTTTGGACAGGGCTACTACGAGCAGTACTTC
CASPSFGQGYYEQYF
>NA|NA|TRBV4-2|TRBJ2-5
TGTGCCAGCAGCCAAGATTGGGGAGTAGAGACCCAGTACTTC
CASSQDWGVETQYF
>NA|TRBD1|TRBV19|TRBJ2-5
TGTGCCAGGAGCCTGACAGGGGGCCAAGAGACCCAGTACTTC
CARSLTGGQETQYF
>NA|TRBD2|TRBV27|TRBJ2-3
TGTGCCAGCAGGGGTCTAGCGGGATCAGATACGCAGTATTTT
CASRGLAGSDTQYF
>NA|NA|TRBV9|TRBJ2-7
TGTGCCAGCAGCGTAGTGGGGGTTGGGGAGCAGTACTTC
CASSVVGVGEQYF
>few|NA|TRBV16|TRBJ2-1
TGTGCCAGCAGTCGTCGGACAGAGCTTGCCTACAATGAGCAGTTCTTC
CASSRRTELAYNEQFF
>NA|TRBD1|TRBV4-1|TRBJ2-7
TGCGCCAGCAGCCAGATCCCGGGACAGGCATCCTACGAGCAGTACTTC
CASSQIPGQASYEQYF
>NA|NA|TRBV27|TRBJ1-4
TGTGCCAGCACCCCCGGAAGCGAAAAACTGTTTTTT
CASTPGSEKLFF
>NA|NA|TRBV5-1|TRBJ2-3
TGCGCCAGCAGAGCCGAAGATACGCAGTATTTT
CASRAEDTQYF
>NA|NA|TRBV10-2|TRBJ2-7
TGCGCCAGCAGTGGTTTTGTTCTCACACCGAACTCCTACGAGCAGTACTTC
CASSGFVLTPNSYEQYF
>NA|NA|TRBV9|TRBJ1-1
TGTGCCAGCAGCGTAGAGAGCGTGAGTGAAGCTTTCTTT
CASSVESVSEAFF
>NA|TRBD2|TRBV7-2|TRBJ2-5
TGTGCCAGCAGCTGGGGGGGTCCCGAGACCCAGTACTTC
CASSWGGPETQYF
>NA|TRBD1|TRBV6-5|TRBJ2-1
TGTGCCAGCGAGCCGGGACAGAGAAACAATGAGCAGTTCTTC
CASEPGQRNNEQFF
>NA|NA|TRBV5-1|TRBJ1-3
TGCGCCAGCAGCTTGGCCCCCGCCGACTCTGGAAACACCATATATTTT
CASSLAPADSGNTIYF
>few|TRBD2|TRBV7-6|TRBJ2-3
TGTGCCAGCTCCCACGGGACTAGCGTAGATACGCAGTATTTT
CASSHGTSVDTQYF
>NA|NA|TRBV15|TRBJ1-1
TGTGCCACCAGCAGACACCCCCCTCGGCCGAACACTGAAGCTTTCTTT
CATSRHPPRPNTEAFF
>NA|NA|TRBV28|TRBJ1-4
TGTGCCAGCAGTTCGCTCGGGGGCTCCCAGGGGGAAAAACTGTTTTTT
CASSSLGGSQGEKLFF
>once|NA|TRBV7-7|TRBJ2-2
TGTGCCAGCAGCTTAGGGACAGAGAACACCGGGGAGCTGTTTTTT
CASSLGTENTGELFF
>NA|TRBD1|TRBV7-9|TRBJ1-1
TGTGCCAGCAGCTTAGGGGGACAGGGGTTGTTTGGGGCTTTCTTT
CASSLGGQGLFGAFF
>NA|NA|TRBV19|TRBJ1-2
TGTGCCAGTAGTCCCTGGAATAAGTTTAACTATGGCTACACCTTC
CASSPWNKFNYGYTF
>NA|NA|TRBV27|TRBJ2-3
TGTGCCAGCAGTCGGCGAACAGGGATTACAGATACGCAGTATTTT
CASSRRTGITDTQYF
>NA|NA|TRBV6-1|TRBJ1-5
TGTGCCAGCAGTACCCTACAGCTCAATCAGCCCCAGCATTTT
CASSTLQLNQPQHF
>NA|NA|TRBV10-2|TRBJ2-1
TGCGCCAGCAGAAAGGTGGGAGCCTACAATGAGCAGTTCTTC
CASRKVGAYNEQFF
>NA|TRBD2|TRBV14|TRBJ2-7
TGTGCCAGCAGCCCCCGACTAGCGGGAACGAGGGAGTACTTC
CASSPRLAGTREYF
>NA|NA|TRBV15|TRBJ2-2
TGTGCCACCAGCAGAGTTCAGGGGAACACCGGGGAGCTGTTTTTT
CATSRVQGNTGELFF
>NA|TRBD2|TRBV10-2|TRBJ2-1
TGCGCCAGCAGGATAGCGGGAGGGCCCGGGGAGCAGTTCTTC
CASRIAGGPGEQFF
>NA|TRBD2|TRBV7-2|TRBJ2-5
TGTGCCAGCAGCTCCACTCCGGCTAGCGGGACCCAGTACTTC
CASSSTPASGTQYF
>NA|TRBD1|TRBV27|TRBJ2-7
TGTGCCAGCAGGCCCAGGGGGACAGGCTCCTACGAGCAGTACTTC
CASRPRGTGSYEQYF
>NA|TRBD2|TRBV29-1|TRBJ2-7
TGCAGCGTACAGCGGGTAGCGGGAGTGGACGAGCAGTACTTC
CSVQRVAGVDEQYF
>NA|NA|TRBV5-1|TRBJ2-5
TGCGCCAGCAGACCTTATTACAACGGGAAAATCCAAGAGACCCAGTACTTC
CASRPYYNGKIQETQYF
>NA|TRBD2|TRBV5-8|TRBJ2-5
TGTGCCAGCAGCTTAACGGGGGGGCCAGAGACCCAGTACTTC
CASSLTGGPETQYF